This note documents a single TCR beta chain sequence. This clonotype has ten or more counts. The specificity of this receptor is unknown. One base away there is no much larger clone; base qualities are not given. This sample is part of a study of early T cells in non-severe SARS-CoV-2 infection (dated by TCRdb to 2020 to 2022). Broadly, across the study: Because TCR sequencing was done on bulk RNA from unsorted whole blood, the alpha and beta chains could not be paired. What the authors observed across the whole study: Matching against VDJdb was skewed toward anti-spike CD8 responses, likely underestimated virus-specific expansions, and missed private and CD4 specificities.

Measured from the cysteine to the phenylalanine, the CDR3 is 16 residues long. Of the read, only the CDR3 DNA is kept; its 48 bases are in frame from base 1. CDR1 SGDLS and CDR2 YYNGEE are derived from the germline V gene. V is clipped by 3 bases and J by 0 bases, and the sequence between their germline boundaries is 15 bases long. Receptor amplification or capture employed 5' RACE. Data came from a NextSeq 500. To correct for sequencing error and PCR bias, the TCR library protocol tagged individual cDNA molecules with unique molecular identifiers. Both TCR alpha and beta chains were sequenced, and tight co-correlation was observed between alpha and beta sequence abundances in each sample. From the authors' description of their analysis: V gene, J gene and CDR3 annotation of TCR sequences was performed with Decombinator V4. TCRs were defined as expanded if a significant change between any two time points was detected under a Poisson model with p below 0.0001. TCR abundances were normalised to the total number of TCRs sequenced in each sample and reported as counts per million. TRAV1-2 paired with TRAJ12, TRAJ20 or TRAJ33 defined MAIT TCRs, while TRAV10 paired with TRAJ18 defined iNKT TCRs. VDJdb, accessed 1 November 2021, was searched for CMV, EBV and SARS-CoV-2 annotated TCRs, with TCRs annotated for multiple antigens excluded. The public reads were reanalyzed by TCRdb: fastp trimming at Q25, MiXCR alignment, in-frame beta chains only. Identical CDR3 protein sequences are pooled into one entry, listed with their most common genes and DNA. These V and J calls rely on TCRdb rather than the paper's analysis. The sample yields tens of thousands of distinct CDR3 sequences; more than 10% were counted once. Of the sample, over 1% is held by the ten largest clones.

A case-control design nested within a healthcare worker cohort in London, UK, was used, with weekly nasopharyngeal swab PCR tests and blood sampling performed. Healthcare workers were enrolled in the week of the UK lockdown, from 23 to 31 March 2020, and were followed every week for up to 16 weeks. The sequenced sample was whole blood, obtained at baseline. The receptor chain draws on TRBV9 and TRBJ1-2, with no reliable assignment of the D segment. This sequence was found in an adult who was a healthcare worker with PCR-confirmed SARS-CoV-2 infection or an uninfected control (not recorded which). The donor label of this sample is uncertain. CDR3 loop: CASSGESPGPNYGYTF. The DNA sequence is as follows: TGTGCCAGCAGCGGAGAGTCGCCGGGTCCTAACTATGGCTACACCTTC.